The entry below gives a single T cell receptor beta chain sequence along with its context. The data stem from a study of T cell responses to AZD1222 COVID-19 vaccine. The repertoire was sequenced with immunoSEQ multiplex PCR; TCRdb's copy has only in-frame clones and lacks some. Found here are some 96,000 clones, roughly 86% of them singletons; the top ten hold 4.2%. The origin of this receptor is an adult in good health. Specimen: peripheral blood, collected on day 0 of MenACWY control vaccination.

The chain's CDR3 is CASSPSRTPQHF. The CDR3 nucleotides are TGTGCCAGCAGCCCGAGTAGGACGCCCCAGCATTTT. V is TRBV3-1 (or the pseudogene TRBV3-2) and J is TRBJ1-5; D not resolved. The V gene lost 4 bases and the J gene lost 9 bases, with 10 bases spanning the gap. The CDR3 runs to 12 residues. CDR1 LGHDT and CDR2 YNNKEL come from the germline V gene (reference sequence).